This T cell receptor beta chain is drawn from a study of blood T cell repertoires in COVID-19. Study in general: Samples taken during acute and convalescent COVID-19 were collected in the United States, Italy and Spain. Sample material is recorded as cDNA or gDNA derived from T cells, B-cell-depleted T cells, or PBMCs.

The V gene end was trimmed by 10 bases and the J gene end by 1 base; junction bases not matched to a gene: 4. CDR1 and CDR2 from the germline V gene are SEHNR and FQNEAQ (reference sequence). This CDR3 contains 14 residues. Authors' data handling: Estimates of nucleated cell counts were drawn from the amplification of reference gene primers. Some clones are missing from TCRdb's copy, which holds only in-frame ones; the method was immunoSEQ multiplex PCR. V and J calls and clone size are given by that table; D and trimming were obtained from the DNA. The table includes 200,000 or so clones, 85% to 90% detected once.

Sequenced material: peripheral blood. The genes are TRBV7-9 and TRBJ2-2; TRBD1 agrees at 9 bases. The sequence was obtained from a woman aged 55-70 years with acute or convalescent COVID-19. The CDR3 region is CANTDRGNTGELFF. CDR3 nucleotides: TGTGCCAACACGGACAGGGGGAACACCGGGGAGCTGTTTTTT.